This T cell receptor (beta chain) was sequenced in a study of early T cells in non-severe SARS-CoV-2 infection. In the study overall: Sequencing was performed on bulk RNA from unsorted whole blood, leaving chains unpaired.

Unique molecular identifiers tagged individual cDNA molecules. Each CDR3 protein is one row after TCRdb ran MiXCR on the 5' RACE reads. This sample has 71,000 or so distinct CDR3 sequences, with 12% to 15% found just once. V lost 0 bases and J lost 0, with 6 bases in between. Germline CDR1 reads SGHRS; CDR2 reads YFSETQ. CDR3 size: 15 residues. The receptor's source is an adult who was a healthcare worker with PCR-confirmed SARS-CoV-2 infection or an uninfected control (not recorded which). Sequences were obtained from whole blood. This rearrangement joins TRBV5-1 to TRBJ2-2; no definite D call. This chain's CDR3 is CASSLGFANTGELFF. DNA of the CDR3: TGCGCCAGCAGCTTGGGGTTCGCGAACACCGGGGAGCTGTTTTTT.